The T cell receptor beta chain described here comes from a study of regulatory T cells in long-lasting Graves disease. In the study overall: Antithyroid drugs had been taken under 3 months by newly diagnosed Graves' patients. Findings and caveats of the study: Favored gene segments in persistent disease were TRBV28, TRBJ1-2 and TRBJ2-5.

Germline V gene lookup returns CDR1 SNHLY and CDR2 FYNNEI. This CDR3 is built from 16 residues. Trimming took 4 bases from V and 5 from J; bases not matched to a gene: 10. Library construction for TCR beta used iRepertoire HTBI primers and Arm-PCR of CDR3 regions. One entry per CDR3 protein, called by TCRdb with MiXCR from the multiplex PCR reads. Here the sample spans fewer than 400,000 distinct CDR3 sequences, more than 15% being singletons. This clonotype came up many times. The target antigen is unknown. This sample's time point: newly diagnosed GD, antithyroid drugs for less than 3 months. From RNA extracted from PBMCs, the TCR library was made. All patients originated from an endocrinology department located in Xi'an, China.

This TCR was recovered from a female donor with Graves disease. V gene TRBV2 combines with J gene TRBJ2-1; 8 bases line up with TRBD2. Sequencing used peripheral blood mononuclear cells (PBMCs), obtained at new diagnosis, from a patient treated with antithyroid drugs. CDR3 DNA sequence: TGTGCCAGCAGTGCCGCCCGCCTAGCGGGTAACAATGAGCAGTTCTTC. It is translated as CASSAARLAGNNEQFF.